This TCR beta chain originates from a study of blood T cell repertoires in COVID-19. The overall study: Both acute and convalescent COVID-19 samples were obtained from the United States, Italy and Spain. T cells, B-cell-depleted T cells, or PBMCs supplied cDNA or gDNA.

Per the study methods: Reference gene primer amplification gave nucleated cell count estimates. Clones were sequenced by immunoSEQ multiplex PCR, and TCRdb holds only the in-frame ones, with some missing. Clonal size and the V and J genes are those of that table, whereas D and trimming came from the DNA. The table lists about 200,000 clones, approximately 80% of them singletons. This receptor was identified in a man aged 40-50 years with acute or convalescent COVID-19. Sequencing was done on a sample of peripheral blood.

The CDR3, as DNA: TGTGCCAGCAGCGCCGAAGTTGAGCCACCCCTCCACTTT. Amino acid sequence: CASSAEVEPPLHF. The V gene is TRBV9, the J gene TRBJ1-6, with unresolved D. This CDR3 has 13 residues. The V end was cut by 3 bases, the J end by 11 bases, with 12 bases between. CDR1 is SGDLS and CDR2 is YYNGEE in the germline V gene.